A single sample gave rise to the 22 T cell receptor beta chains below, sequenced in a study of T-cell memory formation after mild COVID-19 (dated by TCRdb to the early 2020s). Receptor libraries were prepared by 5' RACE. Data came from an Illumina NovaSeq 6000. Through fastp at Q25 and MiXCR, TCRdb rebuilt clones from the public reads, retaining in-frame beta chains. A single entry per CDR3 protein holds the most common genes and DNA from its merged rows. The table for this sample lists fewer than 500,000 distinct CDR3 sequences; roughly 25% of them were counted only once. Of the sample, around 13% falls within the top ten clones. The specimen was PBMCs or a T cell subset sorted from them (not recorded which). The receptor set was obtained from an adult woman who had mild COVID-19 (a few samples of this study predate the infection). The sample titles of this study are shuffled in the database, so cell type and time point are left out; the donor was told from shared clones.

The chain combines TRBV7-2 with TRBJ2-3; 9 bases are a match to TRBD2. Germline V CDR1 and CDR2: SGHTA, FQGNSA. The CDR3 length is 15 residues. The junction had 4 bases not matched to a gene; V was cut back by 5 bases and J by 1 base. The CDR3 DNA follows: TGTGCCAGCAGCGATTGGACTAGCGGCACAGATACGCAGTATTTT. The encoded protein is CASSDWTSGTDTQYF.

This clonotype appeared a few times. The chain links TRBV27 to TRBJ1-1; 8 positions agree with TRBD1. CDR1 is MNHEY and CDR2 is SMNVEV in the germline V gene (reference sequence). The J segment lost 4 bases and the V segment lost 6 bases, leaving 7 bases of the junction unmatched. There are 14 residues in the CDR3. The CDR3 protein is CASRNQGAGTEAFF. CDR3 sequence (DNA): TGTGCCAGCAGGAACCAGGGGGCCGGCACTGAAGCTTTCTTT.

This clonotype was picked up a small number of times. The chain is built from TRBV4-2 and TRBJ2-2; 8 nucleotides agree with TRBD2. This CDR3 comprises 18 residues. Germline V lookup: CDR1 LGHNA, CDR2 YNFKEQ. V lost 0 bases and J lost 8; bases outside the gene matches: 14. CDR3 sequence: CASSQELTRAGGYGELFF. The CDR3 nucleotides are TGTGCCAGCAGCCAAGAATTAACAAGGGCGGGAGGTTATGGGGAGCTGTTTTTT.

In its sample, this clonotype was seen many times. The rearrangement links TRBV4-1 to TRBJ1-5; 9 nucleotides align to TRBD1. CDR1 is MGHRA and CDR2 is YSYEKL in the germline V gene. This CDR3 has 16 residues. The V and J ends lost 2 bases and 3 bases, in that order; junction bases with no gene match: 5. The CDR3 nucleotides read TGCGCCAGCAGCCAACCGGACAGGGGAAACAATCAGCCCCAGCATTTT. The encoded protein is CASSQPDRGNNQPQHF.

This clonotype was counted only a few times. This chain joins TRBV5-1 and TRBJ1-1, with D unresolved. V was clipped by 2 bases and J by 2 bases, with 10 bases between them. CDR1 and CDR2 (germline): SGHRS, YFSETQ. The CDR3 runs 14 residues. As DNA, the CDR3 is TGCGCCAGCAGCTTAGGTTTCCCTAACACTGAAGCTTTCTTT. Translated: CASSLGFPNTEAFF.

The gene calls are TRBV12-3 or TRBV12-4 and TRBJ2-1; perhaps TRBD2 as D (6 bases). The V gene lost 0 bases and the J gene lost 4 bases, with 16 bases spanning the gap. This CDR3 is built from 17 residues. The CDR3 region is CASSLAQAFSGYNEQFF. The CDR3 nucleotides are TGTGCCAGCAGTTTAGCACAGGCTTTTAGCGGTTACAATGAGCAGTTCTTC.

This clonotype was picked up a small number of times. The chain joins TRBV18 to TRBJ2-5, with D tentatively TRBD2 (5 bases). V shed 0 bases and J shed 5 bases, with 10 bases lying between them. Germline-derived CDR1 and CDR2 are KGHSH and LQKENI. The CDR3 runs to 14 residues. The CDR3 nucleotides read TGTGCCAGCTCACCACCAGGGATAGCGGAGACCCAGTACTTC. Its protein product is CASSPPGIAETQYF.

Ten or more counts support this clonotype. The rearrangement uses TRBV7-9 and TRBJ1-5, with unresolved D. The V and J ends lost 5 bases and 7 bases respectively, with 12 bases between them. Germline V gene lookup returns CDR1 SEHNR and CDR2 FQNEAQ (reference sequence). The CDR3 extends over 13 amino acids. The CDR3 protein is CASSPAGGQPQHF. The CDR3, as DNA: TGTGCCAGCAGCCCGGCGGGTGGGCAGCCCCAGCATTTT. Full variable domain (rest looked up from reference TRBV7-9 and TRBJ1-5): DTGVSQNPRHKITKRGQNVTFRCDPISEHNRLYWYRQTLGQGPEFLTYFQNEAQLEKSRLLSDRFSAERPKGSFSTLEIQRTEQGDSAMYLCASSPAGGQPQHFGDGTRLSIL.

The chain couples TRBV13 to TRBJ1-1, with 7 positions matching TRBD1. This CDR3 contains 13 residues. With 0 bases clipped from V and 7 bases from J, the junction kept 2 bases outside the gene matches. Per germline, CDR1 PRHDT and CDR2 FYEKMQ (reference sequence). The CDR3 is CASSLGRGDEAFF. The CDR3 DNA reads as TGTGCCAGCAGCTTAGGCAGGGGGGATGAAGCTTTCTTT.

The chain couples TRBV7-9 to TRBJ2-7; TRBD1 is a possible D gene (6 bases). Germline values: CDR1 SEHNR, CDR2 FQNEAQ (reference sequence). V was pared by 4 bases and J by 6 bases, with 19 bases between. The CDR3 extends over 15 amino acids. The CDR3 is CASSSPVYGQTEQYF. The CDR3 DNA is TGTGCCAGCAGCTCCCCGGTATACGGACAGACCGAGCAGTACTTC.

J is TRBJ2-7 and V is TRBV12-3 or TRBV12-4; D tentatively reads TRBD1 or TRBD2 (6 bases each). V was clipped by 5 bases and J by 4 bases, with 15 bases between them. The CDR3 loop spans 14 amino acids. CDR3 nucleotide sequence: TGTGCCAGCAGTCCGGAGGGGGGAGTGTACGAGCAGTACTTC. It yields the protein CASSPEGGVYEQYF.

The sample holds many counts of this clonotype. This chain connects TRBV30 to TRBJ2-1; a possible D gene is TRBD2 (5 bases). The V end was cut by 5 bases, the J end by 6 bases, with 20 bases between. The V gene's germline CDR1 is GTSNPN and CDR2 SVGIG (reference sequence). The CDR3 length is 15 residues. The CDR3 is CAWARDNSFTNEQFF. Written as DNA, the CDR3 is TGTGCCTGGGCCCGGGATAATTCGTTTACCAATGAGCAGTTCTTC.

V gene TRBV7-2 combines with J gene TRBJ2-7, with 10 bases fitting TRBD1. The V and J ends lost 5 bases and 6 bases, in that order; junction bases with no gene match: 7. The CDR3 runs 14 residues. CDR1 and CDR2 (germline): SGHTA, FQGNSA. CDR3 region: CASSSRQGAVEQYF. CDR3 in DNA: TGTGCCAGCAGCAGCCGACAGGGGGCGGTCGAGCAGTACTTC.

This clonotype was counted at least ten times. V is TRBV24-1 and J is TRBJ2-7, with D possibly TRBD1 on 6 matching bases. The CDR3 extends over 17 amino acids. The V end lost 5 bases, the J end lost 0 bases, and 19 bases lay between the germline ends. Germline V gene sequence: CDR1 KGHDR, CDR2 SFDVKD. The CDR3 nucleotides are TGTGCCACCAGTGGTCTACTCCCCGGGACACGCTCCTACGAGCAGTACTTC. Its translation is CATSGLLPGTRSYEQYF.

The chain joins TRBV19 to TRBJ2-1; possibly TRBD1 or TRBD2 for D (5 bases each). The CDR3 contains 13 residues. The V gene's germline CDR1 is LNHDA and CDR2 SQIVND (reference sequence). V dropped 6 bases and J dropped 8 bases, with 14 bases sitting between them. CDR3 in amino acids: CASRETGRDEQFF. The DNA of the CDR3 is TGTGCCAGTAGGGAGACGGGGCGGGATGAGCAGTTCTTC.

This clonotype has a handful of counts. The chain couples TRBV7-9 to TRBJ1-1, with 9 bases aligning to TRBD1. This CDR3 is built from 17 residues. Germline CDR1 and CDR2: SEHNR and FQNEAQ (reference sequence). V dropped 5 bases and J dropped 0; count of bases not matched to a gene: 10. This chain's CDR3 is CASSAMDRGLMNTEAFF. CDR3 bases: TGTGCCAGCAGCGCCATGGACAGGGGCCTCATGAACACTGAAGCTTTCTTT.

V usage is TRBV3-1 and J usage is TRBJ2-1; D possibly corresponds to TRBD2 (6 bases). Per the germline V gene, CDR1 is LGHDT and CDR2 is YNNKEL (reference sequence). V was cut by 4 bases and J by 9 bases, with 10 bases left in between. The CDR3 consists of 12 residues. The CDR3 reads CASSRAGLEQFF. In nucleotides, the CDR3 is TGTGCCAGCAGCCGGGCGGGGCTTGAGCAGTTCTTC.

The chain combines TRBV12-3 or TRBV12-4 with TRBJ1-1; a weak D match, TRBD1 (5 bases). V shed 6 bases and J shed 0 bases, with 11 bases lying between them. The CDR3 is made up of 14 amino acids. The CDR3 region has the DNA TGTGCCAGCAGATCCAGGGCTTTGAACACTGAAGCTTTCTTT. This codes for CASRSRALNTEAFF.

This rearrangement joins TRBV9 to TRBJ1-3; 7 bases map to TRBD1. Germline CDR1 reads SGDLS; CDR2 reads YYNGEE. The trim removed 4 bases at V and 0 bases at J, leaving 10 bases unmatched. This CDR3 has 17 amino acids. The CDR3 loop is CASSQQGQVLSGNTIYF. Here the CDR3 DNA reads TGTGCCAGCAGCCAACAAGGACAGGTTCTCTCTGGAAACACCATATATTTT.

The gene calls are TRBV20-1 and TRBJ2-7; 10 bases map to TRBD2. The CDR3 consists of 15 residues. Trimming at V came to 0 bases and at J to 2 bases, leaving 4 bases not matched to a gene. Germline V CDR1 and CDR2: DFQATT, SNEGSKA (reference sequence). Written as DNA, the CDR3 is TGCAGTGCTAGAGACGTTAGCGGGAGGACCTACGAGCAGTACTTC. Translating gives CSARDVSGRTYEQYF.

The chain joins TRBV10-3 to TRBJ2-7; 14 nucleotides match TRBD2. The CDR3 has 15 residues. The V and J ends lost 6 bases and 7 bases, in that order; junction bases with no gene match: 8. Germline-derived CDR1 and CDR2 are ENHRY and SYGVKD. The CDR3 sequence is CAIRSGGTSGSEQYF. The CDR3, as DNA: TGTGCCATCAGGTCAGGTGGGACTAGCGGGAGTGAGCAGTACTTC.

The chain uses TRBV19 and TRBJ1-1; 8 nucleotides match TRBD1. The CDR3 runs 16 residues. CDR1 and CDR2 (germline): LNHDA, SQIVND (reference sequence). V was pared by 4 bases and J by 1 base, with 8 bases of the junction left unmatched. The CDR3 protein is CASSTGQANWNTEAFF. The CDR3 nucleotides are TGTGCCAGTAGTACGGGACAGGCCAACTGGAACACTGAAGCTTTCTTT. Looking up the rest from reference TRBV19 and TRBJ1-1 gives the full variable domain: DGGITQSPKYLFRKEGQNVTLSCEQNLNHDAMYWYRQDPGQGLRLIYYSQIVNDFQKGDIAEGYSVSREKKESFPLTVTSAQKNPTAFYLCASSTGQANWNTEAFFGQGTRLTVV.